The T cell receptor (beta chain) described here comes from a study of shared clonotypes between healthy human individuals. Libraries were prepared by immunoSEQ multiplex PCR; TCRdb keeps only in-frame clonotypes and omits some of them. This sample has 2 million to 2.5 million clones, with around 95% found just once. Study outcomes and limitations: Around 5% of naive CD4 clonotypes were common to a few donors.

Regarding this clone: Its antigen remains unknown.

V lost 1 base and J lost 3, with 21 bases in between. Germline V gene lookup returns CDR1 SGHAT and CDR2 FQNNGV. The CDR3 loop spans 18 amino acids. This TCR derives from a man younger than 30 in good health. The J gene is TRBJ1-1, the V gene TRBV11-2, with D possibly matching TRBD1 (6 bases). Sequenced material: naive CD4+ T cells sorted from blood. The subset denotes: CD45RA+ positively selected. The DNA of the CDR3 is TGTGCCAGCAGCTTAGCTGGTTCAGGGGTGATTAAGGACACTGAAGCTTTCTTT. Translation: CASSLAGSGVIKDTEAFF.